The sequence of this TCR beta chain was determined in a study of early T cells in non-severe SARS-CoV-2 infection. Deletions cut 4 bases from V and 6 bases from J, with 12 bases between. The CDR3 has 14 amino acids. CDR1 LGHDT and CDR2 YNNKEL come from the germline V gene (reference sequence). This clonotype has ten or more counts. TCRdb itself ran the 5' RACE reads through MiXCR, one entry per CDR3 protein. The profile shows fewer than 35,000 distinct CDR3 sequences, around 6.6% of them singletons. This receptor was obtained from an adult who was a healthcare worker with PCR-confirmed SARS-CoV-2 infection or an uninfected control (not recorded which). The J gene is TRBJ2-2, the V gene TRBV3-1; weak D call: TRBD2 (6 bases). The sequenced sample was whole blood. The CDR3 protein is CASSLNPGAGELFF. CDR3 DNA: TGTGCCAGCAGCCTCAACCCGGGAGCCGGGGAGCTGTTTTTT.